Presented here are 31 T cell receptor beta chains from one specimen sequenced in a study of radiation and T cells in renal cell carcinoma. Time point meaning: baseline pretreatment blood. Treatment reported: 15 Gy SBRT to primary tumor, nephrectomy 4 weeks later. Sequencing was performed with immunoSEQ multiplex PCR; in TCRdb, only in-frame clones are kept and a portion is missing. Of some 110,000 clones detected, around 83% appear once; the ten largest clones hold around 3%. The material sequenced was blood, taken from a patient whose treatment included radiotherapy and nephrectomy. The receptor set was obtained from a woman aged 55 to 70 with renal cell carcinoma.

This clone appeared once. The chain has TRBV7-3 and TRBJ2-1; 10 positions agree with TRBD2. In germline, CDR1 is SGHTA, CDR2 FQGTGA. J gave up 6 bases and V 3 bases, and 5 bases lay outside the gene matches. The CDR3 contains 15 residues. In DNA form, the CDR3 reads TGTGCCAGCAGCTTCGAGCGGGGGGGCCCCAATGAGCAGTTCTTC. This sequence encodes CASSFERGGPNEQFF.

V is TRBV14 and J is TRBJ2-5; TRBD2 aligns across 8 bases. Trimming cost V 3 bases and J 5 bases; bases outside gene matches: 11. CDR1 SGHDN and CDR2 FVKESK come from the germline V gene. The CDR3 sequence is 16 residues long. For the CDR3, the DNA is TGTGCCAGCAGCCACCTCAGCGGGGGCTTTCTCGAGACCCAGTACTTC. Translating it yields CASSHLSGGFLETQYF.

Concerning this clone: Different DNA sequences within this sample yield the same CDR3. The rearrangement uses TRBV19 and TRBJ1-1; D is uncertain. The CDR3 extends over 13 amino acids. The germline gives CDR1 LNHDA, CDR2 SQIVND (reference sequence). Trimming removed 3 bases at V and 0 bases at J, with 5 bases between. The DNA of the CDR3 is TGTGCCAGTAGTATCGTGTTGAACACTGAAGCTTTCTTT. Translating gives CASSIVLNTEAFF. The whole variable domain, remainder taken from reference TRBV19 and TRBJ1-1, is DGGITQSPKYLFRKEGQNVTLSCEQNLNHDAMYWYRQDPGQGLRLIYYSQIVNDFQKGDIAEGYSVSREKKESFPLTVTSAQKNPTAFYLCASSIVLNTEAFFGQGTRLTVV.

The J gene is TRBJ2-1, the V gene TRBV15; D is uncertain. Per the germline V gene, CDR1 is LNHNV and CDR2 is YYDKDF (reference sequence). The CDR3 sequence is 14 residues long. V was trimmed by 1 base and J by 5 bases, leaving 9 bases between them. The CDR3 coding sequence is TGTGCCACCAGCAGAGTTCAGGCTGACAATGAGCAGTTCTTC. This sequence encodes CATSRVQADNEQFF.

J is TRBJ2-2 and V is TRBV9; D tentatively reads TRBD1 or TRBD2 (6 bases each). The CDR3 is 16 residues long. Germline V gene data show CDR1 as SGDLS and CDR2 as YYNGEE. With 0 bases removed from V and 4 bases from J, the gap between germline ends came to 13 bases. The CDR3 nucleotides read TGTGCCAGCAGCGTAGAGGGGGGCGCGGGCACCGGGGAGCTGTTTTTT. Translation: CASSVEGGAGTGELFF.

The gene calls are TRBV7-9 and TRBJ2-3, with TRBD2 identical over 12 bases. Germline values: CDR1 SEHNR, CDR2 FQNEAQ (reference sequence). The CDR3 is made up of 19 amino acids. J was trimmed by 4 bases and V by 4 bases; bases with no gene match: 15. CDR3 sequence: CASSSELAGGPLGPDTQYF. Written as DNA, the CDR3 is TGTGCCAGCAGCTCCGAACTAGCGGGAGGCCCCTTAGGCCCAGATACGCAGTATTTT.

The chain employs TRBV28 and TRBJ1-5; the D is unclear. The CDR3 covers 15 residues. Germline lookup yields CDR1 MDHEN and CDR2 SYDVKM. V lost 3 bases, J lost 0 bases, and 9 bases lay in between. The CDR3, as DNA: TGTGCCAGCAGTTTGGTCCTCACTAGCAATCAGCCCCAGCATTTT. The encoded protein is CASSLVLTSNQPQHF.

The V and J genes are TRBV7-9 and TRBJ2-7; D gene uncertain. The V gene lost 0 bases and the J gene lost 0 bases, with 9 bases spanning the gap. This CDR3 is built from 15 residues. Germline V gives CDR1 SEHNR, CDR2 FQNEAQ (reference sequence). CDR3 DNA: TGTGCCAGCAGCTTAGCACAAGGTATCTCCTACGAGCAGTACTTC. It specifies CASSLAQGISYEQYF.

CDR3 bases: TGTGCCAGCACCCCCCTGGCGGCAGGGGGTAACGAGCAGTACTTC. Translation gives CASTPLAAGGNEQYF. The V gene is TRBV9, the J gene TRBJ2-5, with TRBD1 matching 7 bases. The tail of the sequence fits TRBJ2-7 better, so the J call may be wrong. The CDR3 covers 15 residues. Germline CDR1 SGDLS, CDR2 YYNGEE.

Only one count was recorded for this clone. The rearrangement links TRBV21-1 to TRBJ2-7; the D call in the table, TRBD1, was not verified against the DNA. TRBV21-1 is tagged as a pseudogene. The CDR3 contains 15 residues. The CDR3 DNA reads as TGTGCCAGCAGCAGAGTAGTTGGGGCCCCCTACGAGCAGTACTTC. This sequence encodes CASSRVVGAPYEQYF.

This chain joins TRBV7-9 and TRBJ2-1; 9 nucleotides line up with TRBD2. CDR3 length: 14 amino acids. V was clipped by 3 bases and J by 6 bases; unmatched bases: 3. Germline CDR1 reads SEHNR; CDR2 reads FQNEAQ (reference sequence). The CDR3 sequence is CASSFSGRGNEQFF. Written as DNA, the CDR3 is TGTGCCAGCAGCTTTAGCGGGAGAGGCAATGAGCAGTTCTTC.

CDR3 DNA sequence: TGTGCCAGCAGTGAGTGGCAGGGTGAGACCCAGTACTTC. It yields the protein CASSEWQGETQYF. This chain joins TRBV2 and TRBJ2-5, with D maybe TRBD1 (5 bases). V was trimmed by 3 bases and J by 5 bases, leaving 10 bases between them. Germline CDR1 is SNHLY and CDR2 is FYNNEI. The CDR3 runs 13 residues.

The chain recombines TRBV5-1 with TRBJ1-6; the match to TRBD1 covers 10 bases. With V trimmed by 3 bases and J by 7 bases, 1 base remained unmatched. Germline CDR1 and CDR2: SGHRS and YFSETQ. The length of the CDR3 is 14 residues. The DNA of the CDR3 is TGCGCCAGCAGCTGGGGACAGGGGAATTCACCCCTCCACTTT. Encoded protein: CASSWGQGNSPLHF. The whole variable domain, remainder taken from reference TRBV5-1 and TRBJ1-6, is KAGVTQTPRYLIKTRGQQVTLSCSPISGHRSVSWYQQTPGQGLQFLFEYFSETQRNKGNFPGRFSGRQFSNSRSEMNVSTLELGDSALYLCASSWGQGNSPLHFGNGTRLTVT.

The chain combines TRBV6-1 with TRBJ2-3; D is undetermined. The CDR3 spans 16 residues. The V gene's germline CDR1 is MNHNS and CDR2 SASEGT. Between the trimmed V and J ends, which lost 0 bases and 0 bases, there was a span of 10 bases. CDR3 DNA sequence: TGTGCCAGCAGTGAAGCGCACCGTAGCAGCACAGATACGCAGTATTTT. Translation: CASSEAHRSSTDTQYF.

J is TRBJ2-3 and V is TRBV7-3; TRBD2 matches at 7 bases. CDR3 length: 15 residues. Trimming cost V 6 bases and J 9 bases; bases outside gene matches: 15. Germline CDR1 SGHTA, CDR2 FQGTGA. For the CDR3, the DNA is TGTGCCAGCAGTCCCTCCCCAGCGGGAAGGTCAACGCAGTATTTT. Translation gives CASSPSPAGRSTQYF.

V and J are TRBV10-2 and TRBJ1-2; D not resolved. The CDR3 sequence is 15 residues long. Looked up from germline, CDR1 is WSHSY and CDR2 is SAAADI. Trimming removed 5 bases from V and 0 bases from J, with 13 bases in between. The CDR3 DNA reads as TGCGCCAGCAGTTACCCGGGATCCTCTAACTATGGCTACACCTTC. It specifies CASSYPGSSNYGYTF.

The chain has TRBV6-5 and TRBJ1-6; tentatively, D is TRBD1 (6 bases). Germline V gene sequence: CDR1 MNHEY, CDR2 SVGAGI. This CDR3 region has 13 residues. Trimming left V 6 bases short and J 9 bases short, with 12 bases between. The CDR3 protein is CASRRDISSPLHF. In DNA form, the CDR3 reads TGTGCCAGCAGGAGGGACATCAGTTCACCCCTCCACTTT.

This chain links TRBV15 with TRBJ2-4; 10 nucleotides agree with TRBD1. Germline V gives CDR1 LNHNV, CDR2 YYDKDF (reference sequence). The CDR3 spans 15 residues. With V trimmed by 1 base and J by 6 bases, 3 bases remained unmatched. The CDR3 region has the DNA TGTGCCACCAGCAGAGGACAGGGGGCAATAAACATTCAGTACTTC. Translated: CATSRGQGAINIQYF.

The chain employs TRBV6-1 and TRBJ1-5; no clear D. This CDR3 contains 14 residues. Germline CDR1 and CDR2: MNHNS and SASEGT. The V gene lost 4 bases and the J gene lost 0 bases, with 7 bases spanning the gap. The CDR3 coding sequence is TGTGCCAGCAGTGGTGTAGATAGCAATCAGCCCCAGCATTTT. Protein: CASSGVDSNQPQHF.

The V call is TRBV7-6, the J call TRBJ1-2; D remains ambiguous. The CDR3 consists of 13 residues. Germline lookup yields CDR1 SGHVS and CDR2 FNYEAQ. V lost 6 bases to trimming and J lost 7 bases, with 15 bases between them. The CDR3 reads CASRPDTRSGYTF. The CDR3, as DNA: TGTGCCAGCAGGCCAGATACGCGTTCTGGCTACACCTTC.

The CDR3, as DNA: TGTGCCAGCAGTTTATCGGGGGACGGCTACGAGCAGTACTTC. This encodes CASSLSGDGYEQYF. The V and J genes are TRBV27 and TRBJ2-7; D may match TRBD1 or TRBD2 (5 bases each). CDR3 size: 14 residues. Germline V gene lookup returns CDR1 MNHEY and CDR2 SMNVEV (reference sequence). V was cut by 0 bases and J by 3 bases, with 9 bases left in between.

This clone has only one observation. The V call is TRBV10-2, the J call TRBJ2-3; D may be TRBD2 (6 bases). The ends were cut back, 4 bases at V and 0 bases at J, with 20 bases in the middle. Germline V lookup: CDR1 WSHSY, CDR2 SAAADI. The CDR3 contains 18 residues. The CDR3 spells CASSVHSRGSSSTDTQYF. CDR3 in DNA: TGCGCCAGCAGTGTTCATAGTCGGGGGAGCTCTAGCACAGATACGCAGTATTTT.

The chain links TRBV6-5 to TRBJ1-1, with D uncertain. The CDR3 consists of 13 residues. V lost 2 bases to trimming and J lost 5 bases, with 9 bases between them. The germline V gene has CDR1 MNHEY and CDR2 SVGAGI. The CDR3 spells CASSYDSDTEAFF. DNA for the CDR3: TGTGCCAGCAGTTACGATTCTGATACTGAAGCTTTCTTT.

This chain uses TRBV27 with TRBJ2-2, with a possible D match to TRBD1 (5 bases). V was trimmed by 5 bases and J by 4 bases, leaving 17 bases between them. The CDR3 is 16 residues long. CDR1 is MNHEY and CDR2 is SMNVEV in the germline V gene (reference sequence). CDR3 coding DNA: TGTGCCAGCAGTCCGCAGATCAGGGTAGCCACCGGGGAGCTGTTTTTT. Translating gives CASSPQIRVATGELFF.

V gene TRBV30 combines with J gene TRBJ1-1; D gene ambiguous. The CDR3 totals 13 residues. The germline gives CDR1 GTSNPN, CDR2 SVGIG (reference sequence). V gave up 3 bases and J gave up 1 base, with 9 bases separating them. CDR3 in amino acids: CAWRPAWNTEAFF. CDR3 in DNA: TGTGCCTGGAGGCCTGCCTGGAACACTGAAGCTTTCTTT.

This chain connects TRBV7-9 to TRBJ2-7; 9 nucleotides align to TRBD1. Trimming removed 5 bases from V and 6 bases from J; junction bases left unmatched: 14. Germline V CDR1 and CDR2: SEHNR, FQNEAQ (reference sequence). The CDR3 contains 16 residues. The CDR3 sequence is CASSPGVWDREVEQYF. The CDR3 coding sequence is TGTGCCAGCAGCCCGGGGGTATGGGACAGGGAGGTCGAGCAGTACTTC.

This chain links TRBV19 with TRBJ1-4; D unresolved. Germline V gene sequence: CDR1 LNHDA, CDR2 SQIVND (reference sequence). The CDR3 spans 15 residues. V was clipped by 5 bases and J by 3 bases, with 13 bases between them. The chain's CDR3 is CASSLRNVANEKLFF. The DNA for the CDR3 is TGTGCCAGTAGTCTCCGAAACGTAGCTAATGAAAAACTGTTTTTT.

The chain employs TRBV9 and TRBJ2-5; D may be TRBD2 (6 bases). Germline V gives CDR1 SGDLS, CDR2 YYNGEE. V was shortened by 0 bases and J by 3 bases, with 6 bases between the two germline ends. The CDR3 is made up of 13 amino acids. CDR3 nucleotide sequence: TGTGCCAGCAGCGTAGGACTAGAAGAGACCCAGTACTTC. It encodes CASSVGLEETQYF.

This chain joins TRBV6-5 and TRBJ1-1, with a possible D match to TRBD1 (6 bases). Trimming removed 6 bases at V and 5 bases at J, with 10 bases between. This CDR3 is built from 12 residues. Germline V gene sequence: CDR1 MNHEY, CDR2 SVGAGI. The CDR3 reads CASSDRWTEAFF. The CDR3 DNA is TGTGCCAGCAGCGACAGGTGGACTGAAGCTTTCTTT.

The chain employs TRBV4-1 and TRBJ2-6; D might be TRBD1 (6 bases). V lost 4 bases and J 4 bases, leaving 14 bases between the germline ends. CDR1 and CDR2 from the germline V gene are MGHRA and YSYEKL. There are 16 residues in the CDR3. The CDR3 bases are TGCGCCAGCAGCCGCACTTTTGGGACAGGGGCCAACGTCCTGACTTTC. Protein: CASSRTFGTGANVLTF.

This clone appeared once. The chain carries TRBV2 and TRBJ1-3; no definite D call. The CDR3 extends over 15 amino acids. CDR1 and CDR2 from the germline V gene are SNHLY and FYNNEI. The V and J ends lost 2 bases and 4 bases respectively, with 12 bases between them. CDR3 sequence: CASSENGRTGNTIYF. CDR3 DNA: TGTGCCAGCAGTGAAAACGGCAGAACCGGAAACACCATATATTTT.